One sample yielded the 22 T cell receptor beta chains listed below, sequenced in a study of CD8 T cells in Susac syndrome. The RNA input was about 0.5 to 1 ug, and it was reverse transcribed with random hexamers. TCRdb re-analysed the immunoSEQ multiplex PCR reads in MiXCR, keeping a single row per CDR3 protein. The table includes approximately 280,000 distinct CDR3 sequences, roughly 85% detected once. Sequences were obtained from CD8+ T cells from PBMCs. The source of these receptors is a human donor with multiple sclerosis.

V is TRBV5-1 and J is TRBJ1-2; D is unresolved. The CDR3 contains 14 residues. The V end was cut by 3 bases, the J end by 5 bases, with 14 bases between. CDR1 is SGHRS, CDR2 YFSETQ, per germline. CDR3: CASSSLLRGYGYTF. CDR3 nucleotide sequence: TGCGCCAGCAGCTCGCTCTTGCGGGGTTATGGCTACACCTTC.

This chain links TRBV9 with TRBJ2-1; 10 nucleotides align to TRBD2. Germline V CDR1 and CDR2: SGDLS, YYNGEE. Trimming cost V 3 bases and J 8 bases; bases outside gene matches: 14. CDR3 length: 17 amino acids. The CDR3 sequence is CASSGYTLAGRRDEQFF. The CDR3 DNA reads as TGTGCCAGCAGCGGATATACACTAGCGGGAAGGAGGGATGAGCAGTTCTTC. The variable domain in full, with the rest retrieved from reference TRBV9 and TRBJ2-1, is DSGVTQTPKHLITATGQRVTLRCSPRSGDLSVYWYQQSLDQGLQFLIQYYNGEERAKGNILERFSAQQFPDLHSELNLSSLELGDSALYFCASSGYTLAGRRDEQFFGPGTRLTVL.

The chain uses TRBV4-2 and TRBJ2-7; D is ambiguous. The CDR3 has 12 residues. The V end lost 0 bases, the J end lost 11 bases, and 11 bases lay between the germline ends. From germline, CDR1 is LGHNA and CDR2 YNFKEQ. The DNA of the CDR3 is TGTGCCAGCAGCCAAGATTCGGAGCCGGAGTACTTC. Translation gives CASSQDSEPEYF.

This chain connects TRBV6-5 to TRBJ2-5; D unclear. The V end was cut by 10 bases, the J end by 0 bases, with 15 bases between. The CDR3 is made up of 14 amino acids. CDR1 and CDR2 from the germline V gene are MNHEY and SVGAGI. The CDR3 sequence: CANSLLADQETQYF. For the CDR3, the DNA is TGTGCCAACAGCCTACTGGCGGACCAAGAGACCCAGTACTTC.

The V and J genes are TRBV10-2 and TRBJ1-2; D is unresolved. The V gene's germline CDR1 is WSHSY and CDR2 SAAADI. The CDR3 covers 13 residues. Trimming cost V 3 bases and J 8 bases, with 13 bases left between them. The CDR3 loop reads CASSDGGVNGYTF. The CDR3 coding sequence is TGCGCCAGCAGTGATGGTGGAGTAAACGGCTACACCTTC.

A few counts support this clonotype. The chain is built from TRBV7-9 and TRBJ1-1; possibly TRBD1 for D (6 bases). Trimming left V 4 bases short and J 2 bases short, with 14 bases between. The CDR3 loop spans 15 amino acids. Germline V CDR1 and CDR2: SEHNR, FQNEAQ (reference sequence). The CDR3 region has the DNA TGTGCCAGCAGCTCTTGGATAGGGGGAAACACTGAAGCTTTCTTT. Its translation: CASSSWIGGNTEAFF.

The chain is built from TRBV4-2 and TRBJ2-1, with 9 bases that match TRBD1. V lost 4 bases, J lost 0 bases, and 4 bases stayed unmatched. This CDR3 spans 16 amino acids. Per the germline V gene, CDR1 is LGHNA and CDR2 is YNFKEQ. CDR3: CASSPSDRGSYNEQFF. CDR3 DNA: TGTGCCAGCAGCCCCTCGGACAGGGGCTCCTACAATGAGCAGTTCTTC.

The rearrangement uses TRBV27 and TRBJ1-1; 7 bases are shared with TRBD1. Germline lookup yields CDR1 MNHEY and CDR2 SMNVEV (reference sequence). The CDR3 covers 13 residues. V lost 8 bases and J lost 0; bases outside the gene matches: 3. The DNA for the CDR3 is TGTGCCAGCCTGGGACAGTTGAACACTGAAGCTTTCTTT. The encoded protein is CASLGQLNTEAFF.

The V and J genes are TRBV6-1 and TRBJ2-2; D possibly matches TRBD1 or TRBD2 (6 bases each). The CDR3 loop spans 17 amino acids. CDR1 is MNHNS and CDR2 is SASEGT in the germline V gene. V lost 6 bases to trimming and J lost 7 bases, with 24 bases between them. The CDR3 is CASRPGLLKGGGGELFF. CDR3 bases: TGTGCCAGCAGGCCGGGACTCCTGAAGGGGGGTGGCGGGGAGCTGTTTTTT.

V is TRBV3-1 and J is TRBJ2-5; TRBD2 matches 9 bases. V gave up 3 bases and J gave up 1 base; unmatched junction bases: 12. The CDR3 extends over 18 amino acids. Germline loops: CDR1 LGHDT, CDR2 YNNKEL (reference sequence). DNA of the CDR3: TGTGCCAGCAGCCAGTGGGTTTTCCGACTAGCGGCCCAAGAGACCCAGTACTTC. This translates into CASSQWVFRLAAQETQYF.

The chain employs TRBV2 and TRBJ2-3, with D hard to call. Trimming left V 3 bases short and J 2 bases short, with 3 bases between. The CDR3 length is 12 residues. Germline CDR1 and CDR2: SNHLY and FYNNEI. In DNA form, the CDR3 reads TGTGCCAGCAGTGATAACACAGATACGCAGTATTTT. It specifies CASSDNTDTQYF.

This clonotype was picked up one time. DNA for the CDR3: TGTGCCATCAGTGACAGTTCGGACGAGCAGTACTTC. It is translated as CAISDSSDEQYF. The chain recombines TRBV10-3 with TRBJ2-7; D gene ambiguous. Germline CDR1 ENHRY, CDR2 SYGVKD. The CDR3 loop spans 12 amino acids. V shed 3 bases and J shed 5 bases, with 8 bases lying between them.

This clonotype occurred a few times. This chain links TRBV7-9 with TRBJ2-7, with a weak D call TRBD1 (5 bases). CDR1 and CDR2 (germline): SEHNR, FQNEAQ (reference sequence). CDR3 length equals 12 residues. Trimming cost V 7 bases and J 5 bases, with 12 bases left between them. The CDR3 DNA reads as TGTGCCAGCACCTCGACAGTCCACGAGCAGTACTTC. Translated: CASTSTVHEQYF.

The V gene is TRBV5-1, the J gene TRBJ2-1, with D possibly called TRBD1 or TRBD2 (5 bases each). Germline CDR1 SGHRS, CDR2 YFSETQ. The CDR3 sequence is 14 residues long. V lost 0 bases and J 9 bases, leaving 13 bases between the germline ends. The CDR3 DNA is TGCGCCAGCAGCTTGGCTTACTGGGACGCTGAGCAGTTCTTC. It yields the protein CASSLAYWDAEQFF.

The genes are TRBV19 and TRBJ1-5, with D maybe TRBD1 (5 bases). The CDR3 extends over 13 amino acids. CDR1 and CDR2 from the germline V gene are LNHDA and SQIVND (reference sequence). Trimming removed 5 bases at V and 1 base at J, with 6 bases between. The CDR3 is CASSGDSNQPQHF. Written as DNA, the CDR3 is TGTGCCAGTAGTGGGGACAGCAATCAGCCCCAGCATTTT.

The chain uses TRBV27 and TRBJ2-5; 13 bases map to TRBD2. The length of the CDR3 is 14 residues. The germline CDR1 and CDR2 sequences are MNHEY and SMNVEV (reference sequence). The ends lost 5 bases at V and 5 bases at J; junction bases unmatched: 2. The CDR3 spells CASSGLAGEETQYF. The CDR3 nucleotides are TGTGCCAGCAGTGGACTAGCGGGGGAGGAGACCCAGTACTTC.

The gene calls are TRBV2 and TRBJ2-7; 8 bases agree with TRBD2. The germline V gene encodes CDR1 SNHLY and CDR2 FYNNEI. V was clipped by 10 bases and J by 0 bases; unmatched bases: 17. This CDR3 spans 17 amino acids. The CDR3 spells CAILGGAGAPSSYEQYF. CDR3 sequence (DNA): TGTGCCATCCTCGGGGGAGCGGGAGCCCCTAGCTCCTACGAGCAGTACTTC. The whole variable domain, remainder taken from reference TRBV2 and TRBJ2-7, is EPEVTQTPSHQVTQMGQEVILRCVPISNHLYFYWYRQILGQKVEFLVSFYNNEISEKSEIFDDQFSVERPDGSNFTLKIRSTKLEDSAMYFCAILGGAGAPSSYEQYFGPGTRLTVT.

The chain has TRBV11-2 and TRBJ2-1; no firm D call. This CDR3 contains 16 residues. CDR1 SGHAT and CDR2 FQNNGV come from the germline V gene. Trimming removed 0 bases from V and 8 bases from J, with 17 bases in between. The CDR3 nucleotides read TGTGCCAGCAGCTTAGAACTACCCTTCTATGTTTATGAGCAGTTCTTC. Protein product: CASSLELPFYVYEQFF.

The V call is TRBV27, the J call TRBJ1-5; 8 positions agree with TRBD1. The CDR3 loop spans 16 amino acids. Germline V gene sequence: CDR1 MNHEY, CDR2 SMNVEV (reference sequence). V lost 6 bases to trimming and J lost 4 bases; unmatched junction nucleotides: 11. The CDR3 sequence is CASSTAGGEINQPQHF. The CDR3 bases are TGTGCCAGCAGCACCGCAGGGGGCGAGATTAATCAGCCCCAGCATTTT.

V gene TRBV28 combines with J gene TRBJ1-5; 10 bases are shared with TRBD1. There are 15 residues in the CDR3. The J segment lost 2 bases and the V segment lost 5 bases, leaving 3 bases of the junction unmatched. Germline V gene lookup returns CDR1 MDHEN and CDR2 SYDVKM. The CDR3 is CASSGQGEGNQPQHF. The CDR3 DNA reads TGTGCCAGCAGTGGACAGGGGGAAGGCAATCAGCCCCAGCATTTT.

The rearrangement joins TRBV28 to TRBJ2-1; no definite D call. Germline assignment: CDR1 MDHEN and CDR2 SYDVKM. V dropped 4 bases and J dropped 8 bases, with 15 bases sitting between them. The CDR3 is 14 residues long. The CDR3, as DNA: TGTGCCAGCAGTTCCATGGGAACGGACGATGAGCAGTTCTTC. Encoded protein: CASSSMGTDDEQFF.

The rearrangement joins TRBV28 to TRBJ2-3; 9 bases line up with TRBD2. V was pared by 5 bases and J by 6 bases, with 12 bases of the junction left unmatched. CDR1 and CDR2 (germline): MDHEN, SYDVKM. This CDR3 is 16 amino acids long. Here the CDR3 reads CASSPERGGDTDTQYF. For the CDR3, the DNA is TGTGCCAGCAGTCCTGAACGCGGGGGGGATACGGATACGCAGTATTTT.